This TCR beta chain derives from a study of blood T cell repertoires in COVID-19. For the study at large: The United States, Italy and Spain supplied acute and convalescent COVID-19 samples. The cDNA or gDNA used as material had been derived from T cells, B-cell-depleted T cells, or PBMCs.

This clone is a singleton in its sample. How the authors handled the data: Nucleated cell counts were estimated from reference gene primer amplification. TCRdb's copy holds only in-frame clones and misses some; the assay was immunoSEQ multiplex PCR. V, J and clone size reflect that table, while D and trimming were determined from the DNA. The sample shows 200,000 to 250,000 clones, approximately 86% of them seen only once. V was trimmed by 10 bases and J by 7 bases, leaving 15 bases between them. Germline values: CDR1 SGDLS, CDR2 YYNGEE. This CDR3 spans 13 amino acids. The source material was peripheral blood. This receptor was obtained from a woman aged 80 or older with acute or convalescent COVID-19. This rearrangement joins TRBV9 to TRBJ1-6, with a tentative D call TRBD1 (5 bases). The CDR3 DNA reads TGTGCCGGCCAGCGGGGCGAAAATTCACCCCTCCACTTT. This gives the protein CAGQRGENSPLHF.